Presented here are 20 T cell receptor beta chains from one specimen sequenced in a study of T cells in Graves' hyperthyroidism and ophthalmopathy. Using RNA transcripts as the source, TCR beta CDR3 regions were amplified. When the TCR CDR3 underwent first-round RT-PCR, the HTBI primer set was used. TCRdb reprocessed the multiplex PCR reads with MiXCR, giving one entry per CDR3 protein. The sample comprises some 150,000 distinct CDR3 sequences, approximately 24% of which are singletons, and 60% to 70% rests with the top ten. The sample taken for sequencing was blood. The receptors stem from a woman between 50 and 59 years old with Graves' hyperthyroidism that later progressed to Graves' ophthalmopathy.

Only a few counts were recorded for this clonotype. CDR3 region: CASKVSYEQYF. CDR3 DNA sequence: TGTGCCAGCAAGGTCTCCTACGAGCAGTACTTC. This chain uses TRBV27 with TRBJ2-7, with D hard to call. This CDR3 is built from 11 residues. The germline CDR1 and CDR2 sequences are MNHEY and SMNVEV (reference sequence). V lost 7 bases to trimming and J lost 0 bases, with 4 bases between them.

This sequence joins TRBV7-9 and TRBJ1-1; TRBD1 aligns across 9 bases. The trim removed 0 bases at V and 1 base at J, leaving 0 bases unmatched. CDR3 size: 15 residues. Looked up from germline, CDR1 is SEHNR and CDR2 is FQNEAQ (reference sequence). In nucleotides, the CDR3 is TGTGCCAGCAGCTTAGCGGGACAGGGGAACACTGAAGCTTTCTTT. As protein: CASSLAGQGNTEAFF.

This clonotype was seen ten or more times. The rearrangement links TRBV20-1 to TRBJ2-7, with 9 bases aligning to TRBD2. This CDR3 is 14 amino acids long. V gave up 3 bases and J gave up 3 bases; unmatched junction bases: 6. Germline values: CDR1 DFQATT, CDR2 SNEGSKA (reference sequence). In DNA form, the CDR3 reads TGCAGTGCTAGGACGGGAGCGGGAGGCTACGAGCAGTACTTC. Protein: CSARTGAGGYEQYF.

This clonotype has just a few counts. The chain couples TRBV20-1 to TRBJ1-1; D may be TRBD1 (6 bases). Trimming removed 0 bases at V and 3 bases at J, with 14 bases between. CDR3 size: 15 residues. In germline, CDR1 is DFQATT, CDR2 SNEGSKA (reference sequence). The chain's CDR3 is CSARDRDRHYTEAFF. The DNA for the CDR3 is TGCAGTGCTAGAGATCGAGACAGGCACTACACTGAAGCTTTCTTT.

This clonotype was counted many times. This sequence joins TRBV12-3 or TRBV12-4 and TRBJ2-7, with D possibly being TRBD1 (6 bases). V lost 1 base and J 2 bases, leaving 9 bases between the germline ends. The CDR3 consists of 14 residues. CDR3 sequence (DNA): TGTGCCAGCAGTTTAGTAACAGGGACCTACGAGCAGTACTTC. Translating gives CASSLVTGTYEQYF.

V gene TRBV28 combines with J gene TRBJ2-7, with 7 bases aligning to TRBD2. The CDR3 length is 12 residues. Germline V CDR1 and CDR2: MDHEN, SYDVKM. With V trimmed by 5 bases and J by 4 bases, 2 bases remained unmatched. The CDR3 DNA sequence: TGTGCCAGCAGTCAAGCGGGGTACGAGCAGTACTTC. Translation: CASSQAGYEQYF.

This clonotype came up many times. The chain uses TRBV3-1 and TRBJ2-4; 7 bases line up with TRBD1. This CDR3 is built from 22 residues. Per the germline V gene, CDR1 is LGHDT and CDR2 is YNNKEL (reference sequence). Unmatched junction bases numbered 24, after V lost 4 bases and J lost 0 bases. The CDR3 region is CASSPSHALSDQGVLAKNIQYF. CDR3 DNA sequence: TGTGCCAGCAGCCCTTCTCACGCACTCTCCGATCAGGGGGTACTAGCCAAAAACATTCAGTACTTC. The full variable domain, in which reference TRBV3-1 and TRBJ2-4 provide the parts outside the CDR3, is DTAVSQTPKYLVTQMGNDKSIKCEQNLGHDTMYWYKQDSKKFLKIMFSYNNKELIINETVPNRFSPKSPDKAHLNLHINSLELGDSAVYFCASSPSHALSDQGVLAKNIQYFGAGTRLSVL.

In this sample, this clonotype turned up many times. The rearrangement uses TRBV20-1 and TRBJ1-1; 9 nucleotides align to TRBD1. Unmatched junction bases numbered 6, after V lost 4 bases and J lost 0 bases. The V gene's germline CDR1 is DFQATT and CDR2 SNEGSKA (reference sequence). The CDR3 extends over 15 amino acids. The CDR3 DNA sequence: TGCAGTGCTAATCCACAGGGGGCCATGAACACTGAAGCTTTCTTT. It codes for CSANPQGAMNTEAFF.

The rearrangement joins TRBV28 to TRBJ1-1; D unclear. Germline CDR1 and CDR2: MDHEN and SYDVKM. V dropped 8 bases and J dropped 1 base, with 23 bases sitting between them. There are 17 residues in the CDR3. In DNA form, the CDR3 reads TGTGCCAGCGTCGCGCAAACGAGGCGATCTTCGAACACTGAAGCTTTCTTT. Residues: CASVAQTRRSSNTEAFF.

This clonotype was counted many times. The chain carries TRBV30 and TRBJ2-7; TRBD1 aligns across 7 bases. V dropped 0 bases and J dropped 3; count of bases not matched to a gene: 5. The germline CDR1 and CDR2 sequences are GTSNPN and SVGIG (reference sequence). The length of the CDR3 is 14 residues. The CDR3 DNA reads as TGTGCCTGGAGTGTACAGGGACAGTTCTACGAGCAGTACTTC. This translates into CAWSVQGQFYEQYF.

In this sample, this clonotype turned up a few times. CDR3 in amino acids: CASSSTHPGTKEQYF. The CDR3 bases are TGTGCCAGCAGCTCCACCCATCCGGGAACGAAGGAGCAGTACTTC. The V gene is TRBV7-9, the J gene TRBJ2-7; a possible D gene is TRBD2 (5 bases). The V gene's germline CDR1 is SEHNR and CDR2 FQNEAQ (reference sequence). This CDR3 has 15 amino acids. Trimming left V 4 bases short and J 7 bases short, with 20 bases between.

This clonotype came up a few times. V gene TRBV13 combines with J gene TRBJ1-1; no clear D gene. The germline V gene has CDR1 PRHDT and CDR2 FYEKMQ (reference sequence). This CDR3 is 12 amino acids long. V dropped 3 bases and J dropped 5 bases, with 7 bases sitting between them. CDR3 bases: TGTGCCAGCAGCTTGGAAGTTACTGAAGCTTTCTTT. It yields the protein CASSLEVTEAFF.

This rearrangement joins TRBV20-1 to TRBJ1-1, with TRBD1 identical over 8 bases. V lost 6 bases, J lost 6 bases, and 9 bases stayed unmatched. Per germline, CDR1 DFQATT and CDR2 SNEGSKA (reference sequence). This CDR3 contains 13 residues. The CDR3 spells CSAPRTGSPEAFF. In nucleotides, the CDR3 is TGCAGTGCCCCAAGGACAGGGTCTCCTGAAGCTTTCTTT.

Ten or more counts support this clonotype. The rearrangement joins TRBV12-3 or TRBV12-4 to TRBJ1-4; D perhaps matches TRBD1 (6 bases). Trimming removed 6 bases from V and 5 bases from J, with 13 bases in between. This CDR3 is built from 14 residues. The CDR3 bases are TGTGCCAGCAGGAAGACAGGCGGGAATGAAAAACTGTTTTTT. As protein: CASRKTGGNEKLFF.

This clonotype was seen just once. The gene calls are TRBV28 and TRBJ1-2; 7 bases line up with TRBD1. The CDR3 runs to 16 residues. Germline loops: CDR1 MDHEN, CDR2 SYDVKM. With V trimmed by 2 bases and J by 1 base, 7 bases remained unmatched. CDR3: CASSLSVRQGNYGYTF. Written as DNA, the CDR3 is TGTGCCAGCAGTTTAAGCGTCCGACAGGGTAACTATGGCTACACCTTC.

The chain uses TRBV5-6 and TRBJ2-1; TRBD1 might be the D (5 bases). The length of the CDR3 is 16 residues. Germline V gene lookup returns CDR1 SGHDT and CDR2 YYEEEE. V dropped 0 bases and J dropped 0 bases, with 10 bases sitting between them. The CDR3 DNA reads as TGTGCCAGCAGCTTGGGGGGCCTTAGCTCCTACAATGAGCAGTTCTTC. It yields the protein CASSLGGLSSYNEQFF.

This chain links TRBV7-2 with TRBJ2-3; D tentatively reads TRBD1 or TRBD2 (5 bases each). The germline CDR1 and CDR2 sequences are SGHTA and FQGNSA. Deletions cut 2 bases from V and 4 bases from J, with 13 bases between. This CDR3 spans 15 amino acids. The CDR3 region is CASSLSGTAADTQYF. CDR3 bases: TGTGCCAGCAGCTTAAGTGGGACGGCGGCAGATACGCAGTATTTT.

The CDR3, as DNA: TGTGCCAGCAGAGCTGACAGGGGAACCGGGGAGCTGTTTTTT. This codes for CASRADRGTGELFF. V is TRBV2 and J is TRBJ2-2; 8 bases are a match to TRBD1. CDR3 length: 14 residues. The V and J ends lost 6 bases and 5 bases, in that order; junction bases with no gene match: 5. Germline values: CDR1 SNHLY, CDR2 FYNNEI.

The genes are TRBV19 and TRBJ2-6, with no clear D. V shed 2 bases and J shed 0 bases, with 5 bases lying between them. The germline V gene encodes CDR1 LNHDA and CDR2 SQIVND (reference sequence). The CDR3 extends over 15 amino acids. As DNA, the CDR3 is TGTGCCAGTAGTATAAAGACCTCTGGGGCCAACGTCCTGACTTTC. Protein: CASSIKTSGANVLTF.

The V and J genes are TRBV19 and TRBJ2-5; a weak D match, TRBD2 (6 bases). The CDR3 loop spans 13 amino acids. V gave up 1 base and J gave up 7 bases, with 10 bases separating them. From germline, CDR1 is LNHDA and CDR2 SQIVND (reference sequence). In DNA form, the CDR3 reads TGTGCCAGTAGTATAGGCCACGGGGGGACCCAGTACTTC. It specifies CASSIGHGGTQYF.